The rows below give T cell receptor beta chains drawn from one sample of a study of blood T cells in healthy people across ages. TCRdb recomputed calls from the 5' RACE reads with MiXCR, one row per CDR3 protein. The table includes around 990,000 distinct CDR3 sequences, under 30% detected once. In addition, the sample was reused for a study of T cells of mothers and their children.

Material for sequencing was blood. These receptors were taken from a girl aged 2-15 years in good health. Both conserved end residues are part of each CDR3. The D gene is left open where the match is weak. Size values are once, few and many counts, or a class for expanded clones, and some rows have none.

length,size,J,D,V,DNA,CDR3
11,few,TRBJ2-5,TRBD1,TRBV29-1,TGCAGCTTTGGACAGGGGGAGACCCAGTACTTC,CSFGQGETQYF
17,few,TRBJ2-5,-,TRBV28,TGTGCCAGCAGTACCCTTTTCGGAAGGGGAGGGGGAGAGACCCAGTACTTC,CASSTLFGRGGGETQYF
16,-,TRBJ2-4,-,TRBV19,TGTGCCAGTAGTATCTACTCGGGAGAAAACCAAAACATTCAGTACTTC,CASSIYSGENQNIQYF
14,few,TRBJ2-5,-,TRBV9,TGTGCCAGCAGCGTGGGGGTGGGGCAAGAGACCCAGTACTTC,CASSVGVGQETQYF
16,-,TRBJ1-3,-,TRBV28,TGTGCCAGCAGTTTGGCGGACAAGTCCTCTGGAAACACCATATATTTT,CASSLADKSSGNTIYF
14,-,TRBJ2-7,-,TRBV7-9,TGTGCCAGCAGCGACAGAAAAGGAGTGGGCGAGCAGTACTTC,CASSDRKGVGEQYF
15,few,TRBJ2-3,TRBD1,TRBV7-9,TGTGCCAGCAGCCGGGGACAGACTATCACAGATACGCAGTATTTT,CASSRGQTITDTQYF
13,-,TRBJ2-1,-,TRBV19,TGTGCCAGTAGTATGGTTCAGAACAATGAGCAGTTCTTC,CASSMVQNNEQFF
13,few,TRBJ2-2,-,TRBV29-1,TGCAGCGTTGATCGGGCGAGCACCGGGGAGCTGTTTTTT,CSVDRASTGELFF
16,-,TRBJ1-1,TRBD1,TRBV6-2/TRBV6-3,TGTGCCAGCAGTGTCCGGGACAGGGACTTTTACACTGAAGCTTTCTTT,CASSVRDRDFYTEAFF
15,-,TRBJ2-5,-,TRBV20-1,TGCAGTGCTGGGCCCCCCGGGGGGCGATCAGAGACCCAGTACTTC,CSAGPPGGRSETQYF
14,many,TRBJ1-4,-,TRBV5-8,TGTGCCAGCAGCTTGGCCCGGGCCTCGGGAAAACTGTTTTTT,CASSLARASGKLFF
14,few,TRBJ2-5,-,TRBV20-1,TGCAGTGCTAGAGATCCCCGGAACTGGGAGACCCAGTACTTC,CSARDPRNWETQYF
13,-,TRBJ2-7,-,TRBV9,TGTGCCAGCAGCGTAGCAATCCGCGATGAGCAGTACTTC,CASSVAIRDEQYF
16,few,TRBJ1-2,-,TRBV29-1,TGCAGCGTTTCTTCGGAAAGCGGCGGAAACCCTTATGGCTACACCTTC,CSVSSESGGNPYGYTF
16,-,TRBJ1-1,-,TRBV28,TGTGCCAGCAGTTTGAGGGAAAGTGGCGTGAACACTGAAGCTTTCTTT,CASSLRESGVNTEAFF
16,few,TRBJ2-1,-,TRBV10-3,TGTGCCATCAGAGGAAGTCGACTAGATCGGCCCAATGAGCAGTTCTTC,CAIRGSRLDRPNEQFF
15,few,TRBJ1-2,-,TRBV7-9,TGTGCCAGCAGCTTACCGGACCCACTACCCTATGGCTACACCTTC,CASSLPDPLPYGYTF
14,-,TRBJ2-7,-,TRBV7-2,TGTGCCAGCAGCATCCAGAGGAGCTCCTACGAGCAGTACTTC,CASSIQRSSYEQYF
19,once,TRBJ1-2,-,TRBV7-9,TGTGCCAGCAGCTTAGTAATGTCGTTCCGGCTCCTAACTAACTATGGCTACACCTTC,CASSLVMSFRLLTNYGYTF
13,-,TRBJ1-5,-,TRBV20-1,TGCAGTGCTAGTATTGATAGCAATCAGCCCCAGCATTTT,CSASIDSNQPQHF
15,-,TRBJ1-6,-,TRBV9,TGTGCCAGCAGCGCCGAGGGGGGGAGGGTTTCACCCCTCCACTTT,CASSAEGGRVSPLHF
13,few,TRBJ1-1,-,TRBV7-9,TGTGCCAGCAGCTCGTCAGACAGCTTCGAAGCTTTCTTT,CASSSSDSFEAFF
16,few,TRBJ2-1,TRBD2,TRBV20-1,TGCAGTGCTAGTAATCCTAGCGGGGGACCCTACAATGAGCAGTTCTTC,CSASNPSGGPYNEQFF
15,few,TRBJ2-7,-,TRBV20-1,TGCAGTGCTAGAGATGCCGGGGCCAGCTCCTACGAGCAGTACTTC,CSARDAGASSYEQYF
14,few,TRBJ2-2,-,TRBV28,TGTGCCAGCAGTTTAAGGGGGACCCTAAGCGAGCTGTTTTTT,CASSLRGTLSELFF
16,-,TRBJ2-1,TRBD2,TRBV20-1,TGCAGTGCTAGAGATACGGGAGGGCCAAGATTCGATGAGCAGTTCTTC,CSARDTGGPRFDEQFF
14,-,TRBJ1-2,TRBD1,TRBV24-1,TGTGCCACCAGTGACTCTGACAGGGATGGGGGCTACACCTTC,CATSDSDRDGGYTF
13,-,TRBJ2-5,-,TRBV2,TGTGCCAGCCGAGAGAATCCGGGAGAGACCCAGTACTTC,CASRENPGETQYF
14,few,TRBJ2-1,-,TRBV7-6,TGTGCCAGCAGCTTAGCTAGCGGCGACAATGAGCAGTTCTTC,CASSLASGDNEQFF
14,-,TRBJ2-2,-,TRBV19,TGTGTCAGTAGTACCAGGGGAGACACCGGGGAGCTGTTTTTT,CVSSTRGDTGELFF
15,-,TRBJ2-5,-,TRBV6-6,TGTGCCAGCAGTTACAGGGGGGGCTGGGGAGAGACCCAGTACTTC,CASSYRGGWGETQYF
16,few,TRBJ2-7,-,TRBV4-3,TGCGCCAGCAGCCAAGAGAGGGCCCCCAGTCCCTACGAGCAGTACTTC,CASSQERAPSPYEQYF
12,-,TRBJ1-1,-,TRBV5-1,TGCGCCAGCAGCCCGGACGGCGGCACAGCTTTCTTT,CASSPDGGTAFF
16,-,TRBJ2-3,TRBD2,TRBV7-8,TGTGCCGGCAGCGCCAAGCGGGGGCCTTACACAGATACGCAGTATTTT,CAGSAKRGPYTDTQYF
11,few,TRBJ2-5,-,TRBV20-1,TGCAGTGCCAGCGATAGGGAGACCCAGTACTTC,CSASDRETQYF
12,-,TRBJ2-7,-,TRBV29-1,TGCAGCGTTAGTACACACTCCTACGAGCAGTACTTC,CSVSTHSYEQYF
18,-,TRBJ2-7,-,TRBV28,TGTGCCAGCAGTTTGAGGCCGGCATGGCCTAGATGGTTCTACGAGCAGTACTTC,CASSLRPAWPRWFYEQYF
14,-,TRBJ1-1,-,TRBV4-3,TGCGCCAGCAGCCAAGATCTCCCAAACACTGAAGCTTTCTTT,CASSQDLPNTEAFF
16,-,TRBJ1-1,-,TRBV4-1,TGCGCCAGCAGCCAAGCGGCAAGGGGAGGATTCACTGAAGCTTTCTTT,CASSQAARGGFTEAFF
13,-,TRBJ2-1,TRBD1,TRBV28,TGTGCCAGCAGTTTGGTTCCAGGGGGTGAGCAGCTCTTC,CASSLVPGGEQLF
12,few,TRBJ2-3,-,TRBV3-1,TGTGCCAGCAGCCATGAGCAGAGGGCGCAGTATTTT,CASSHEQRAQYF
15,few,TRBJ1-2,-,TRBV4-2,TGTGCCAGCAGCCCTATGGGCAGTACGGGCTATGGCTACACCTTC,CASSPMGSTGYGYTF